The next 25 T cell receptor beta chains were all read from a single sample in a study of CD8+CD57+ T cells in acquired aplastic anemia. Investigators profiled TCR beta VDJ and CDR3 from genomic DNA template. TCRdb independently ran MiXCR on the reads; one entry per CDR3 protein. The table has about 160,000 distinct CDR3 sequences, around half seen once. Before being chosen for sequencing, patients had shown CD8+CD57+ cell expansion by flow cytometry. Sequences were obtained from sorted CD4+, CD8+, or CD8+CD57+ T cells (not recorded which) from PBMCs. The receptors shown here come from a human donor with aplastic anemia.

This sequence joins TRBV29-1 and TRBJ2-1; 12 nucleotides agree with TRBD2. The CDR3 consists of 16 residues. Germline trimming cut 1 base from V and 3 bases from J; bases unmatched to any gene: 4. Germline V gene sequence: CDR1 SQVTM, CDR2 ANQGSEA. The CDR3, as DNA: TGCAGCGTTGAAGTGGGGACTAGCGGGTTCTACAATGAGCAGTTCTTC. Amino acids: CSVEVGTSGFYNEQFF.

This clonotype was found many times. The chain recombines TRBV2 with TRBJ1-5; D remains ambiguous. V dropped 7 bases and J dropped 0 bases, with 10 bases sitting between them. This CDR3 comprises 14 residues. From germline, CDR1 is SNHLY and CDR2 FYNNEI. The CDR3 DNA reads TGTGCCAGCACTGCGATGAATAGCAATCAGCCCCAGCATTTT. Protein sequence: CASTAMNSNQPQHF.

This clonotype has just a few counts. The chain couples TRBV2 to TRBJ2-1, with D perhaps TRBD1 (6 bases). The CDR3 has 12 residues. V shed 6 bases and J shed 7 bases, with 10 bases lying between them. Germline CDR1 SNHLY, CDR2 FYNNEI. The CDR3 DNA reads TGTGCCAGCAGGGACAGACCAAATGAGCAGTTCTTC. Translated, it gives CASRDRPNEQFF.

This clonotype has ten or more counts. The J gene is TRBJ2-7, the V gene TRBV5-4, with D maybe TRBD2 (6 bases). Trimming took 3 bases from V and 1 from J, leaving 14 bases between them. Germline V gene lookup returns CDR1 SGHNT and CDR2 YYREEE (reference sequence). The CDR3 sequence is 15 residues long. This CDR3 is CASSSTGTSSYEQYV. CDR3 DNA sequence: TGTGCCAGCAGCTCAACCGGGACTTCTTCCTACGAGCAGTACGTC.

The sample holds many counts of this clonotype. This chain links TRBV5-4 with TRBJ1-3; D is perhaps TRBD1 (5 bases). V dropped 3 bases and J dropped 4 bases, with 14 bases sitting between them. Germline V gene data show CDR1 as SGHNT and CDR2 as YYREEE (reference sequence). The CDR3 sequence is 15 residues long. CDR3 nucleotides: TGTGCCAGCAGCTCGATGGCAGGGTCCGGAAACACCATATATTTT. Translation gives CASSSMAGSGNTIYF.

Many counts were recorded for this clonotype. The V gene is TRBV19, the J gene TRBJ1-5, with TRBD1 as a possible D gene (5 bases). Germline lookup yields CDR1 LNHDA and CDR2 SQIVND (reference sequence). Trimming removed 6 bases from V and 2 bases from J, with 11 bases in between. CDR3 length: 14 residues. The CDR3 DNA reads as TGTGCCAGTAGCGACACACAGGGCAATCAGCCCCAGCATTTT. Translating gives CASSDTQGNQPQHF.

The genes are TRBV10-3 and TRBJ2-1, with TRBD2 identical over 10 bases. V gave up 4 bases and J gave up 5 bases; unmatched junction bases: 5. From germline, CDR1 is ENHRY and CDR2 SYGVKD. CDR3 length: 15 residues. CDR3 sequence: CAISGLAGANNEQFF. CDR3 DNA: TGTGCCATCAGTGGGCTAGCGGGGGCCAACAATGAGCAGTTCTTC.

Many counts were recorded for this clonotype. The CDR3 DNA follows: TGCGCCAGCAGTGACAGAAACATTCAGTACTTC. Translating gives CASSDRNIQYF. The chain couples TRBV10-1 to TRBJ2-4, with D uncertain. The CDR3 loop spans 11 amino acids. Trimming left V 3 bases short and J 6 bases short, with 3 bases between. CDR1 is WNHNN and CDR2 is SYGVQD in the germline V gene (reference sequence).

The genes are TRBV2 and TRBJ2-7; no clear D gene. The V end lost 10 bases, the J end lost 5 bases, and 12 bases lay between the germline ends. Germline lookup yields CDR1 SNHLY and CDR2 FYNNEI. CDR3 size: 11 residues. CDR3 residues: CAILRANEQYF. Here the CDR3 DNA reads TGTGCCATACTTCGGGCTAACGAGCAGTACTTC.

CDR3 sequence: CSVSPTGSYEQYF. The CDR3 DNA follows: TGCAGCGTATCTCCGACAGGGTCCTACGAGCAGTACTTC. The J gene is TRBJ2-7, the V gene TRBV29-1, with 7 bases matching TRBD1. V was pared by 6 bases and J by 1 base, with 6 bases of the junction left unmatched. CDR1 and CDR2 (germline): SQVTM, ANQGSEA. This CDR3 spans 13 amino acids.

The V call is TRBV5-1, the J call TRBJ2-7; D is unresolved. Trimming stripped 0 bases from V and 1 base from J, with 11 bases between. The CDR3 spans 15 residues. Germline V gives CDR1 SGHRS, CDR2 YFSETQ. The CDR3 DNA reads as TGCGCCAGCAGCTTGGGACTTTACGTTTCCTACGAGCAGTACTTC. This sequence encodes CASSLGLYVSYEQYF. The whole variable domain, filled in from reference TRBV5-1 and TRBJ2-7, reads KAGVTQTPRYLIKTRGQQVTLSCSPISGHRSVSWYQQTPGQGLQFLFEYFSETQRNKGNFPGRFSGRQFSNSRSEMNVSTLELGDSALYLCASSLGLYVSYEQYFGPGTRLTVT.

This clonotype was detected a few times. A read error may be the cause here, since a much bigger clone is one base away. The rearrangement uses TRBV5-1 and TRBJ2-6; maybe TRBD1 (5 bases). The germline gives CDR1 SGHRS, CDR2 YFSETQ. The CDR3 runs 18 residues. The DNA of the CDR3 is TGCGCCGGCAGCTTTAGGGGTCCGATAAGCTCTGGGGCCAACGTCCTGACTTTC. It translates to CAGSFRGPISSGANVLTF.

This clonotype was seen many times. This chain joins TRBV7-2 and TRBJ1-1, with 11 bases matching TRBD1. V lost 1 base to trimming and J lost 1 base; unmatched junction nucleotides: 2. This CDR3 has 16 residues. CDR1 and CDR2 from the germline V gene are SGHTA and FQGNSA. CDR3 DNA sequence: TGTGCCAGCAGCTTAGAAGGGACAGGGGGGAACACTGAAGCTTTCTTT. It codes for CASSLEGTGGNTEAFF.

This CDR3 is CASSQGRVGYEQYF. The CDR3 bases are TGCGCCAGCAGCCAAGGGAGGGTGGGGTACGAGCAGTACTTC. This chain links TRBV4-3 with TRBJ2-7; D might be TRBD2 (6 bases). CDR3 length: 14 amino acids. The V end was cut by 1 base, the J end by 4 bases, with 11 bases between. Germline assignment: CDR1 LGHNA and CDR2 YSLEER.

The rearrangement uses TRBV24-1 and TRBJ2-2; 7 bases fit TRBD1. In germline, CDR1 is KGHDR, CDR2 SFDVKD. Germline trimming cut 2 bases from V and 2 bases from J; bases unmatched to any gene: 13. This CDR3 has 19 residues. The CDR3 sequence: CATSDSLLGGQTNTGELFF. CDR3 DNA: TGTGCCACCAGTGATTCACTCCTTGGGGGACAGACAAACACCGGGGAGCTGTTTTTT.

This chain links TRBV5-1 with TRBJ2-2; TRBD2 aligns across 12 bases. The CDR3 loop spans 16 amino acids. Germline lookup yields CDR1 SGHRS and CDR2 YFSETQ. V was clipped by 3 bases and J by 8 bases; unmatched bases: 8. CDR3: CASSSTSGGTVGELFF. The CDR3, as DNA: TGCGCCAGCAGCTCAACTAGCGGGGGGACGGTTGGGGAGCTGTTTTTT.

The rearrangement uses TRBV20-1 and TRBJ1-1, with unresolved D. The length of the CDR3 is 13 residues. Germline values: CDR1 DFQATT, CDR2 SNEGSKA (reference sequence). The germline V and J ends were trimmed by 3 bases and 5 bases, with 13 bases remaining between them. CDR3 in amino acids: CSARTTVGTEAFF. The CDR3 DNA sequence: TGCAGTGCTAGGACTACAGTGGGGACTGAAGCTTTCTTT.

This clonotype occurred many times. This chain joins TRBV2 and TRBJ2-7, with D tentatively TRBD2 (6 bases). V was pared by 2 bases and J by 7 bases, with 9 bases between. This CDR3 has 12 amino acids. From germline, CDR1 is SNHLY and CDR2 FYNNEI. In nucleotides, the CDR3 is TGTGCCAGCAGTGAACTAGCGCGTGAGCAGTACGTC. The encoded protein is CASSELAREQYV.

This clonotype was recorded many times. The rearrangement links TRBV6-2 or TRBV6-3 to TRBJ1-1; possibly TRBD1 for D (5 bases). CDR3 length equals 13 residues. V lost 8 bases to trimming and J lost 1 base, with 11 bases between them. From germline, CDR1 is MNHEY and CDR2 SVGEGT. The chain's CDR3 is CASRRQKNTEAFF. DNA of the CDR3: TGTGCCAGCCGAAGACAGAAGAACACTGAAGCTTTCTTT.

This clonotype was observed at least ten times. The chain links TRBV7-2 to TRBJ1-3; tentative D call: TRBD1 (6 bases). There are 17 residues in the CDR3. Trimming removed 5 bases from V and 6 bases from J, with 23 bases in between. Germline loops: CDR1 SGHTA, CDR2 FQGNSA. In DNA form, the CDR3 reads TGTGCCAGCAGCCGTTACGGGGTAACAGGGTTGGAAAACACCATATATTTT. Translation: CASSRYGVTGLENTIYF.

This rearrangement joins TRBV7-6 to TRBJ2-2; D tentatively fits TRBD1 or TRBD2 (5 bases each). The CDR3 length is 18 residues. Trimming removed 1 base from V and 3 bases from J, with 18 bases in between. CDR1 SGHVS and CDR2 FNYEAQ come from the germline V gene. The CDR3, as DNA: TGTGCCAGCAGCTTAGATGTAGGGGCGGGCGGCTACACCGGGGAGCTGTTTTTT. Translating gives CASSLDVGAGGYTGELFF.

The chain links TRBV13 to TRBJ2-2; a weak D match, TRBD2 (6 bases). V lost 5 bases to trimming and J lost 4 bases, with 14 bases between them. The length of the CDR3 is 15 residues. Germline-derived CDR1 and CDR2 are PRHDT and FYEKMQ (reference sequence). The CDR3 loop is CASSLLAGSTGELFF. As DNA, the CDR3 is TGTGCCAGCAGCCTACTAGCTGGGAGCACCGGGGAGCTGTTTTTT.

CDR3: CAISSRQSGTDTQYF. CDR3 bases: TGTGCCATCAGCAGCCGACAGTCTGGCACAGATACGCAGTATTTT. The rearrangement links TRBV10-3 to TRBJ2-3; TRBD1 might be the D (5 bases). Germline V lookup: CDR1 ENHRY, CDR2 SYGVKD. The germline V and J ends were trimmed by 6 bases and 1 base, with 14 bases remaining between them. The CDR3 loop spans 15 amino acids.

CDR3 residues: CSAPRTSGSTDTQYF. CDR3 in DNA: TGCAGTGCTCCTAGGACTAGCGGAAGCACAGATACGCAGTATTTT. The genes are TRBV20-1 and TRBJ2-3; 10 bases fit TRBD2. Trimming at V came to 5 bases and at J to 0 bases, leaving 5 bases not matched to a gene. Germline V CDR1 and CDR2: DFQATT, SNEGSKA (reference sequence). CDR3 length equals 15 residues.

This clonotype has more than one count but fewer than ten. The rearrangement uses TRBV24-1 and TRBJ1-2, with 7 nucleotides matching TRBD1. Germline-derived CDR1 and CDR2 are KGHDR and SFDVKD. This CDR3 contains 13 residues. V shed 6 bases and J 2 bases; nucleotides not matched to a gene: 2. The DNA of the CDR3 is TGTGCCACCAGTATAGGGGGCAACTATGGCTACACCTTC. Protein product: CATSIGGNYGYTF.